This T cell receptor (beta chain) was identified during a study of cytomegalovirus exposure and HLA in healthy donors. Overall study findings and caveats: Association of a missense DCLRE1C variant with TCR beta V- and J-gene trimming was reported in a later analysis. A later analysis linked some 17,000 TCR beta sequences to HLA alleles at 0.05 false discovery rate. Some V segments could not be told apart, so they were left out, TRBV6-2 and TRBV6-3 among them.

This clone was counted a single time. Its antigen is unknown. PCR primers comprised 60 Vbeta and 13 Jbeta primers. Data came from immunoSEQ multiplex PCR; TCRdb stores just in-frame clones and leaves some out. The sample lists about 180,000 clones, approximately 84% occurring once. The CDR3 consists of 15 residues. Germline V gives CDR1 MNHNS, CDR2 SASEGT. Trimming at V came to 2 bases and at J to 9 bases, leaving 10 bases not matched to a gene. The chain combines TRBV6-1 with TRBJ1-3, with 7 bases lining up with TRBD1. The TCR was taken from a boy aged 2 to 10 in good health and CMV-seronegative. Input material: PBMCs. The CDR3 reads CASSERWSGGSTIYF. The CDR3 DNA reads TGTGCCAGCAGTGAAAGATGGTCAGGGGGATCCACCATATATTTT.